What follows are 2 T cell receptor beta chains derived from one specimen sequenced in a study of beta chain features in type 1 diabetes. cDNA synthesis used the whole RNA isolate, giving expressed TCRB sequences. The assay was immunoSEQ multiplex PCR, and TCRdb's table has in-frame clones only and misses some. This table has around 250,000 clones, roughly 30% appearing once. Sequenced input: central memory CD4+ T cells from blood. The receptors here all came from a man aged 25 to 45 in good health.

This clone was seen a few times. The V gene is TRBV18, the J gene TRBJ1-4, with TRBD1 identical over 9 bases. V lost 8 bases, J lost 8 bases, and 9 bases stayed unmatched. Germline values: CDR1 KGHSH, CDR2 LQKENI. This CDR3 is 14 amino acids long. In nucleotides, the CDR3 is TGTGCCAGCACATCGCGGACAGGGGTAGAAAAACTGTTTTTT. Translating gives CASTSRTGVEKLFF.

The genes are TRBV2 and TRBJ1-2; weak D call: TRBD1 (5 bases). V was trimmed by 6 bases and J by 3 bases, leaving 17 bases between them. Germline CDR1 is SNHLY and CDR2 is FYNNEI. The CDR3 contains 15 residues. CDR3 sequence: CASRHRDGYYYGYTF. The CDR3 DNA is TGTGCCAGCAGGCACCGGGACGGATATTACTATGGCTACACCTTC.